This TCR beta chain was observed in a study of T-cell reconstitution after alpha-beta-depleted transplantation in children. Whole-study results and caveats: Reportedly, only several hundred clones from non-depleted graft cells drove alpha-beta T-cell counts at about two months. A year post-transplant, T-cell counts and diversity derived mostly from newly produced T cells. Some patients' high day-60 TCRbeta diversity was attributed to recipient cells surviving conditioning.

V dropped 0 bases and J dropped 3 bases, with 16 bases sitting between them. The CDR3 totals 16 residues. Per the germline V gene, CDR1 is SGHRS and CDR2 is YFSETQ. This clonotype was seen ten or more times. The antigen is unknown. Unique molecular identifiers were built into the TCRbeta library. MiXCR, applied by TCRdb to the PCR reads, yields one record per CDR3 protein. This sample yields a few hundred thousand distinct CDR3 sequences, of which roughly 7.8% are seen a single time; approximately 9.6% belongs to the top ten. This chain joins TRBV5-1 and TRBJ2-7; D is ambiguous. Sequenced here: peripheral blood, sampled 360 days after TCRalphabeta/CD19-depleted stem cell transplant. The clonotype was recovered from a female patient aged 2-9 years who had a stem cell transplant for Fanconi anemia, so the T cells may come from the graft donor. This chain's CDR3 is CASSLAPHGAFYEQYF. CDR3 in DNA: TGCGCCAGCAGCTTGGCCCCACACGGAGCCTTCTACGAGCAGTACTTC.